These 10 T cell receptor beta chains were all obtained from the same sample, sequenced in a study of blood T cell repertoires in COVID-19. The assay was immunoSEQ multiplex PCR, and TCRdb's table has in-frame clones only and misses some. Of fewer than 500,000 clones detected, around 87% appear once; the ten largest clones hold about 1.5%. Sequencing used PBMCs or T cells enriched from blood (not recorded which). These receptors were obtained from a man aged 25 to 40 who had recovered from COVID-19.

The chain recombines TRBV25-1 with TRBJ2-7; D remains ambiguous. The ends were cut back, 6 bases at V and 2 bases at J, with 14 bases in the middle. The CDR3 is 14 residues long. Germline V gene lookup returns CDR1 MGHDK and CDR2 SYGVNS. The CDR3 DNA follows: TGTGCCAGCAGCCCCCCGGTTTACCCCTACGAGCAGTACTTC. It encodes CASSPPVYPYEQYF.

This chain joins TRBV9 and TRBJ2-7, with TRBD1 matching over 9 bases. Germline CDR1 is SGDLS and CDR2 is YYNGEE. V shed 0 bases, J shed 3 bases, and the junction held 7 bases outside the gene matches. This CDR3 is 16 amino acids long. The CDR3 is CASSVDIGTGSYEQYF. As DNA, the CDR3 is TGTGCCAGCAGCGTAGATATTGGGACAGGGAGCTACGAGCAGTACTTC. Complete variable domain (other parts from reference TRBV9 and TRBJ2-7): DSGVTQTPKHLITATGQRVTLRCSPRSGDLSVYWYQQSLDQGLQFLIQYYNGEERAKGNILERFSAQQFPDLHSELNLSSLELGDSALYFCASSVDIGTGSYEQYFGPGTRLTVT.

The chain uses TRBV5-1 and TRBJ2-3; 9 nucleotides line up with TRBD1. With V trimmed by 5 bases and J by 7 bases, 8 bases remained unmatched. Germline lookup yields CDR1 SGHRS and CDR2 YFSETQ. The CDR3 contains 14 residues. The CDR3 protein is CASRNRDRENTQYF. CDR3 DNA sequence: TGCGCCAGCAGGAACCGGGACAGGGAAAATACGCAGTATTTT.

The rearrangement joins TRBV29-1 to TRBJ2-2, with 8 bases aligning to TRBD2. The CDR3 has 16 amino acids. J gave up 3 bases and V 7 bases, and 13 bases lay outside the gene matches. Looked up from germline, CDR1 is SQVTM and CDR2 is ANQGSEA. CDR3 in DNA: TGCAGCGCCGCCTTTGGACTAGCTTGGGACACCGGGGAGCTGTTTTTT. Protein sequence: CSAAFGLAWDTGELFF.

This clone appeared a single time. The chain employs TRBV12-3 or TRBV12-4 and TRBJ1-1; TRBD1 agrees at 7 bases. J gave up 3 bases and V 5 bases, and 3 bases lay outside the gene matches. The CDR3 loop spans 13 amino acids. The chain's CDR3 is CASSPTGYTEAFF. CDR3 sequence (DNA): TGTGCCAGCAGTCCGACAGGGTACACTGAAGCTTTCTTT.

The J gene is TRBJ1-3, the V gene TRBV7-2, with D uncertain. The germline gives CDR1 SGHTA, CDR2 FQGNSA. Trimming took off 1 base at V and 0 bases at J, with 10 bases between the two ends. The CDR3 totals 16 residues. DNA for the CDR3: TGTGCCAGCAGCTTAGGGGAGGCCAGCTCTGGAAACACCATATATTTT. The encoded protein is CASSLGEASSGNTIYF.

V and J are TRBV30 and TRBJ2-7; 8 bases are a match to TRBD1. Germline lookup yields CDR1 GTSNPN and CDR2 SVGIG (reference sequence). This CDR3 is 13 amino acids long. In nucleotides, the CDR3 is TGTGCTTTGACCCGGACAGGGCGGTACGAGCAGTACTTC. As protein: CALTRTGRYEQYF. The variable domain in full, completed from reference TRBV30 and TRBJ2-7, reads SQTIHQWPATLVQPVGSPLSLECTVEGTSNPNLYWYRQAAGRGLQLLFYSVGIGQISSEVPQNLSASRPQDRQFILSSKKLLLSDSGFYLCALTRTGRYEQYFGPGTRLTVT.

This clone was seen a single time. The J gene is TRBJ1-1, the V gene TRBV11-1, with TRBD1 matching 7 bases. This CDR3 is 14 amino acids long. V was pared by 5 bases and J by 3 bases, with 6 bases of the junction left unmatched. CDR1 and CDR2 from the germline V gene are SGHAT and FQDESV (reference sequence). CDR3 residues: CASSGTGVDTEAFF. CDR3 DNA sequence: TGTGCCAGCAGCGGTACAGGGGTGGACACTGAAGCTTTCTTT.

The chain joins TRBV12-3 or TRBV12-4 to TRBJ1-2, with D unclear. V lost 6 bases, J lost 3 bases, and 11 bases lay in between. CDR3 length: 13 residues. CDR3 region: CASSPRTDYGYTF. The CDR3, as DNA: TGTGCCAGCAGCCCTCGCACGGACTATGGCTACACCTTC.

V usage is TRBV16 and J usage is TRBJ2-7; possibly TRBD2 for D (5 bases). V lost 4 bases and J lost 9, with 16 bases in between. The CDR3 loop spans 13 amino acids. CDR1 KGHSY and CDR2 FQNENV come from the germline V gene. CDR3 nucleotides: TGTGCCAGCAGCCCGGGGAGACTCGTGGGGCAGTACTTC. Translated, it gives CASSPGRLVGQYF.